The rows below give T cell receptor beta chains drawn from one sample of a study of blood T cells in healthy people across ages. TCRdb re-called the 5' RACE reads with MiXCR, one entry per CDR3 protein. Altogether roughly 700,000 distinct CDR3 sequences are present, 45% to 50% being singletons, with the ten largest covering about a third. The sequencing input was blood. The receptors stem from a woman aged 55-70 years in good health. The conserved cysteine and the conserved F or W are not part of the CDR3 here. Clone size is not always given. Where it is, it says once, few, many or a class for expanded clones.

v_gene: TRBV20-1; abundance: few; CDR3aa: SARGGLLAKETQY
v_gene: TRBV7-2; abundance: .; CDR3aa: ASSSYGMTGEEQY
v_gene: TRBV28; abundance: .; CDR3aa: ASSSGAREGETQY
v_gene: TRBV5-1; abundance: .; CDR3aa: ASSLADPGANVLT
v_gene: TRBV2; abundance: .; CDR3aa: ASILAGDKTQY
v_gene: TRBV2; abundance: .; CDR3aa: ASRTPANTEAF
v_gene: TRBV4-3; abundance: .; CDR3aa: ASSRGSLNTEAF
v_gene: TRBV15; abundance: .; CDR3aa: ATSRDRGTKYNEQY
v_gene: TRBV5-1; abundance: .; CDR3aa: ASREMGRGEAF
v_gene: TRBV5-1; abundance: .; CDR3aa: ASSPKPGGNEQF
v_gene: TRBV2; abundance: few; CDR3aa: ASSENRRTDTQY
v_gene: TRBV5-8; abundance: few; CDR3aa: ASSLATRATFSYEQY
v_gene: TRBV12-3/TRBV12-4; abundance: few; CDR3aa: ASSLAQGRDGYT
v_gene: TRBV20-1; abundance: .; CDR3aa: SARDLAEAF
v_gene: TRBV18; abundance: many; CDR3aa: ASSLDGVQETQY
v_gene: TRBV3-1; abundance: .; CDR3aa: ASSHSRRAGRYNEQF
v_gene: TRBV7-2; abundance: .; CDR3aa: ASSFGSASYEQY
v_gene: TRBV20-1; abundance: few; CDR3aa: SARDPLQETQY
v_gene: TRBV2; abundance: .; CDR3aa: ASSERPTSARIGF
v_gene: TRBV11-1; abundance: few; CDR3aa: ASSRRSNQPQH
v_gene: TRBV20-1; abundance: .; CDR3aa: SARNDRGYGYT
v_gene: TRBV7-2; abundance: .; CDR3aa: AGSPKGLAGSYEQY
v_gene: TRBV5-1; abundance: .; CDR3aa: ASSLETSGSADTQY